This is a list of T cell receptor beta chains from one sample in a study of memory CD4+ T cells and cytomegalovirus serostatus. The method was immunoSEQ multiplex PCR; TCRdb's version includes in-frame clones alone and lacks a portion of them. The sample holds tens of thousands of clones, 70% to 75% seen once. Sequenced material: memory CD4+ T cells from blood. The receptor set was obtained from an adult in good health and CMV-seropositive. The CDR3 runs from the conserved cysteine through the conserved F or W. The D gene is left open where the match is weak. A clone size is listed for some rows: how often the clone was seen (once, few, many), or a class if it is expanded.

. TRBJ2-3 . 11 TRBV7-9 TGTGCCAGCAGCTACGAGGGGCCGCAGTATTTT CASSYEGPQYF
TRBD2 TRBJ2-7 few 14 TRBV11-3 TGTGCCAGCAGCGAAGGACTAGCGGAGACCGAGCAGTACTTC CASSEGLAETEQYF
. TRBJ1-1 . 14 TRBV7-2 TGTGCCAGCAGCTTAAGGGTCATGAACACTGAAGCTTTCTTT CASSLRVMNTEAFF
. TRBJ1-2 . 16 TRBV4-1 TGCGCCAGCAGCCAAGAGGGCTTCGGCGGCCACTATGGCTACACCTTC CASSQEGFGGHYGYTF
TRBD2 TRBJ2-7 . 16 TRBV13 TGTGCCAGCAGCCCCCAGAGTCTAGCGGGAACCTACGAGCAGTACTTC CASSPQSLAGTYEQYF
TRBD1 TRBJ2-1 . 14 TRBV28 TGTGCCAGCAGTTCCCGCAGGGGGCGGAATGAGCAGTTCTTC CASSSRRGRNEQFF
. TRBJ2-5 . 13 TRBV7-9 TGTGCCAGCAGCCCCGACCCCGGAGAGACCCAGTACTTC CASSPDPGETQYF
. TRBJ1-3 . 15 TRBV30 TGTGCCTGGAGTGTGGGCAGCTCCTCTGGAAACACCATATATTTT CAWSVGSSSGNTIYF
TRBD1 TRBJ1-5 . 16 TRBV5-1 TGCGCCAGCAGCTTCGGGACAGGGGGCAAAAATCAGCCCCAGCATTTT CASSFGTGGKNQPQHF
. TRBJ1-2 . 15 TRBV7-8 TGTGCCAGCAGCTTAGCGAGTACGAACAACTATGGCTACACCTTC CASSLASTNNYGYTF
. TRBJ1-2 once 14 TRBV5-1 TGCGCCAGCAGCTTGGACAGCAGAAACTATGGCTACACCTTC CASSLDSRNYGYTF
. TRBJ2-1 few 15 TRBV6-1 TGTGCCAGCAGTGCCGAAGGGACCCTGTACAATGAGCAGTTCTTC CASSAEGTLYNEQFF
. TRBJ2-3 . 11 TRBV11-2 TGTGCCAGCAGCTTCGCAGATACGCAGTATTTT CASSFADTQYF
TRBD1 TRBJ2-5 . 16 TRBV9 TGTGCCAGCAGCCAACAACCGACAGGGGGGCAAGAGACCCAGTACTTC CASSQQPTGGQETQYF
. TRBJ2-6 . 15 TRBV7-2 TGTGCCAGCAGCTTAAAGAGGACTGGGGCCAACGTCCTGACTTTC CASSLKRTGANVLTF
TRBD1 TRBJ1-1 few 12 TRBV6-6 TGTGCCAGCAGTTACCTTGGACAGGTCGCTTTCTTT CASSYLGQVAFF
TRBD1 TRBJ2-5 . 18 TRBV14 TGTGCCAGCAGCGCCGGGACAGGGGGCTTCAGGTTCCAAGAGACCCAGTACTTC CASSAGTGGFRFQETQYF
TRBD2 TRBJ2-2 . 15 TRBV6-5 TGTGCCAGCAGTCCACTAGCGGGAGGGACCGGGGAGCTGTTTTTT CASSPLAGGTGELFF
. TRBJ1-5 . 12 TRBV28 TGTGCCAGCAGCGAATACGATCAGCCCCAGCATTTT CASSEYDQPQHF
. TRBJ1-5 . 19 TRBV21-1 TGTGCCAGCAGCAAATGGTTCAAAGAGACAGGGGAGAGTGGTCAGCCCCAGCATTTT CASSKWFKETGESGQPQHF
TRBD1 TRBJ1-4 few 14 TRBV29-1 TGCAGCGTGGATCCGACAGGGATTAATGAAAAACTGTTTTTT CSVDPTGINEKLFF
. TRBJ1-2 . 14 TRBV19 TGTGCCAGTAGTAAGGGGGGCCTAAACTATGGCTACACCTTC CASSKGGLNYGYTF
. TRBJ1-1 . 14 TRBV28 TGTGCCAGCAGTACCGGGTCCCAAAGGACTGAAGCTTTCTTT CASSTGSQRTEAFF
. TRBJ1-1 . 16 TRBV18 TGTGCCAGCTCACCACCCGGAGCGGCGATGAACACTGAAGCTTTCTTT CASSPPGAAMNTEAFF
. TRBJ2-2 few 15 TRBV9 TGTGCCAGCAGCCCTAAACAGGGAAGCACCGGGGAGCTGTTTTTT CASSPKQGSTGELFF
. TRBJ2-7 . 13 TRBV28 TGTGCCAGCAGCGGCGTCCAGGGTTTAAGGAAGTACTTC CASSGVQGLRKYF
. TRBJ2-3 . 14 TRBV5-1 TGCGCCAGCAAAGGCGGGATGGGGACAGATACGCAGTATTTT CASKGGMGTDTQYF
. TRBJ2-5 . 13 TRBV11-2 TGTGCCAGCAGCTCCCCTGGTTCCGGGACCCAGTACTTC CASSSPGSGTQYF
. TRBJ1-6 once 13 TRBV25-1 TGTGCCAGCACAAGGTTAGAGAATTCACCCCTCCACTTT CASTRLENSPLHF
. TRBJ1-5 . 15 TRBV19 TGTGCCAGCATGACCGAGATGGGGCCGAATCAGCCCCAGCATTTT CASMTEMGPNQPQHF
. TRBJ2-6 . 18 TRBV5-1 TGCGCCAGCAGCTTGATTCCTGGGGGGCCCGTTGGGGCCAACGTCCTGACTTTC CASSLIPGGPVGANVLTF
TRBD2 TRBJ2-5 . 14 TRBV29-1 TGCAGCGTCCCCCCCTACACGGGGGGGGAGACCCAGTACTTC CSVPPYTGGETQYF
TRBD1 TRBJ2-2 . 16 TRBV19 TGTGCCAGTACCCCCACCGGGACAGGGGACACCGGGGAGCTGTTTTTT CASTPTGTGDTGELFF
. TRBJ1-2 . 17 TRBV4-1 TGCGCCAGCAGCCAAGGTCCCAGGGGACCTAACCCTTATGGCTACACCTTC CASSQGPRGPNPYGYTF
. TRBJ1-3 once 14 TRBV11-2 TGTGCCAGCAGCCCCGAAACCTGGGGAAACACCATATATTTT CASSPETWGNTIYF
. TRBJ2-3 . 12 TRBV7-2 TGTGCCAGCAGCCCTTACACAGATACGCAGTATTTT CASSPYTDTQYF
. TRBJ1-1 . 14 TRBV11-2 TGTGCCAGCAGCTTAGGATTTGTGAACACTGAAGCTTTCTTT CASSLGFVNTEAFF
. TRBJ1-2 . 13 TRBV7-3 TGTGCCAGCAGCCCGGACAGAAACTATGGCTACACCTTC CASSPDRNYGYTF
. TRBJ2-2 . 15 TRBV12-5 TGTGCTAGTGGTCCCTCTAATTTGATCGCCGGGGAGCTGTTTTTT CASGPSNLIAGELFF
TRBD2 TRBJ2-1 . 14 TRBV19 TGTGCCAGTAGATCTAGCGGGAGGGGCAATGAGCAGTTCTTC CASRSSGRGNEQFF
. TRBJ1-5 . 11 TRBV27 TGTGCCAGCATCAAGAGAGAGCCCCAGCATTTT CASIKREPQHF
. TRBJ1-4 . 14 TRBV6-1 TGTGCCAGCAGTGAACGGGGGGCCGGTGAAAAACTGTTTTTT CASSERGAGEKLFF
. TRBJ1-1 . 14 TRBV6-6 TGTGCCAGCAGTTATGGGAGGGATGAGGGTGAAGCTTTCTTT CASSYGRDEGEAFF
TRBD1 TRBJ2-2 few 15 TRBV2 TGTGCCAGCAGTAGGGACAGGGAATTTACCGGGGAGCTGTTTTTT CASSRDREFTGELFF
TRBD2 TRBJ2-1 . 16 TRBV19 TGTGCCAGTAGTATGACCCTAAGCGGGAGGGCCGGGGGGCAGTTCTTC CASSMTLSGRAGGQFF
. TRBJ2-5 . 15 TRBV7-6 TGTGCCAGCAGCCTTGGGGCGGGCCTCCAAGAGACCCAGTACTTC CASSLGAGLQETQYF
. TRBJ2-5 . 14 TRBV5-6 TGTGCCAGCAGCCCGTGGTACCGTCAAGAGACCCAGTACTTC CASSPWYRQETQYF
TRBD2 TRBJ2-1 . 15 TRBV28 TGTGCCAGCAGTCTCACCCGGACTAGCCTCGTTGAGCAGTTCTTC CASSLTRTSLVEQFF
. TRBJ1-4 . 15 TRBV4-3 TGCGCCAGCAGCCAAGCATTGGGACGGGGTGAAAAACTGTTTTTT CASSQALGRGEKLFF
. TRBJ2-1 . 11 TRBV12-2 TGTGCAAGTCGCCGGGGCCCTGAGCAGTTCTTC CASRRGPEQFF